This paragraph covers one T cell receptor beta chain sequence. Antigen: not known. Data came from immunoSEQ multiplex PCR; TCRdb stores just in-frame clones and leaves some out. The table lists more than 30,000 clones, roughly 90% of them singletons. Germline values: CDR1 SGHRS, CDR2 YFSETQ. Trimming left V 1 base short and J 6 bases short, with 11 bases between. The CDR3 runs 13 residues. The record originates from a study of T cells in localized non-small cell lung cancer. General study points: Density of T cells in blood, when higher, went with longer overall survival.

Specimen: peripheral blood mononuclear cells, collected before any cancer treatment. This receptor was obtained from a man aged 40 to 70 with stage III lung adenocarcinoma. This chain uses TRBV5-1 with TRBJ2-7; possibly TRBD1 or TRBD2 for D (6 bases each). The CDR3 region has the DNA TGCGCCAGCAGCTTGTCGGGGGCTTCCGAGCAGTACTTC. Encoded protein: CASSLSGASEQYF.